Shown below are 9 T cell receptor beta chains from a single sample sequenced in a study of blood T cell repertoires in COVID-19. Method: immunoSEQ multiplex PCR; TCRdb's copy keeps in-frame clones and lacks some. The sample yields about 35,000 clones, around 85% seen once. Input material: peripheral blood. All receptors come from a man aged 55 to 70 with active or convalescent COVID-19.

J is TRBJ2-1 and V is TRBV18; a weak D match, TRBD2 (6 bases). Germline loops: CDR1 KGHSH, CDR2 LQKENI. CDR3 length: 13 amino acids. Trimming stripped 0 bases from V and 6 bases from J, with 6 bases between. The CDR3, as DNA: TGTGCCAGCTCACCACCGGGGGGCAATGAGCAGTTCTTC. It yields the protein CASSPPGGNEQFF.

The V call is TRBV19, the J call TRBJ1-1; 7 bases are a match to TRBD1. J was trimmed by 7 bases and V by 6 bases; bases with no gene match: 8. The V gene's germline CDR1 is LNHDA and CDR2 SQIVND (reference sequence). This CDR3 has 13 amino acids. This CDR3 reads CASSDRDTSEAFF. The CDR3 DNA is TGTGCCAGTAGCGACAGGGACACAAGTGAAGCTTTCTTT.

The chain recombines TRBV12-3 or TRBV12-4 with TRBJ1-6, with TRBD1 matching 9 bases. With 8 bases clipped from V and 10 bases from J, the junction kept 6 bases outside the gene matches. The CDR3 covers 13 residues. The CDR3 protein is CASQTGGGSPLHF. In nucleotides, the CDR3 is TGTGCCAGCCAAACAGGGGGCGGCTCACCCCTCCACTTT.

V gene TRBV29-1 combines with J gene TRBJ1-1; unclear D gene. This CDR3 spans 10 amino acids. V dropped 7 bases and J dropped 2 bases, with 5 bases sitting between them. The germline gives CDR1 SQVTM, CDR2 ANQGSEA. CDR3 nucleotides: TGCAGCGGAACTAACACTGAAGCTTTCTTT. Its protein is CSGTNTEAFF.

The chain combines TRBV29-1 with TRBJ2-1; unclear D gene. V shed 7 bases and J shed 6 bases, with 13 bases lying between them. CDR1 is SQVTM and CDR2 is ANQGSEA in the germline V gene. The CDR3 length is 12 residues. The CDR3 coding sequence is TGCAGCGGCCTCATGCGTCTCAATGAGCAGTTCTTC. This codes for CSGLMRLNEQFF.

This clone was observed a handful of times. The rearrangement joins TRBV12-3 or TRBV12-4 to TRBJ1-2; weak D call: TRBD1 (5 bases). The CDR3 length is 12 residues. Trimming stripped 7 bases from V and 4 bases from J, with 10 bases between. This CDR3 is CASTAGGYGYTF. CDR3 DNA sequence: TGTGCCAGCACCGCGGGGGGCTATGGCTACACCTTC.

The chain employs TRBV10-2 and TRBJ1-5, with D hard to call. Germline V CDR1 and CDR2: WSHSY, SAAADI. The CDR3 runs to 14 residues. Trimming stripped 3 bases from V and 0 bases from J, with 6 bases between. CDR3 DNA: TGCGCCAGCAGTGACAGGTTTAGCAATCAGCCCCAGCATTTT. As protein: CASSDRFSNQPQHF.

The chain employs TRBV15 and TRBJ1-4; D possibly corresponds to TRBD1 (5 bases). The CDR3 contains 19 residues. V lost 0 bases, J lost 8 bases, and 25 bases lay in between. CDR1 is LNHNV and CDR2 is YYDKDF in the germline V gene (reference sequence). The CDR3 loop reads CATSRDQAGGELRGEKLFF. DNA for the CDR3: TGTGCCACCAGCAGAGATCAAGCCGGGGGAGAATTGAGGGGAGAAAAACTGTTTTTT.

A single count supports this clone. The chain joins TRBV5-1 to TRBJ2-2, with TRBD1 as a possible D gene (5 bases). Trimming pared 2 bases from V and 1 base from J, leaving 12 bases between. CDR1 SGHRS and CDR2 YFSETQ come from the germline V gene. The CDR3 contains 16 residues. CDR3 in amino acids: CASSFVGVVNTGELFF. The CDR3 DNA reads TGCGCCAGCAGCTTTGTAGGGGTTGTGAACACCGGGGAGCTGTTTTTT.